One sample yielded the 10 T cell receptor beta chains listed below, sequenced in a study of cytomegalovirus exposure and HLA in healthy donors. 13 Jbeta primers and 60 Vbeta primers were used for the PCR. The repertoire was sequenced with immunoSEQ multiplex PCR; TCRdb's copy has only in-frame clones and lacks some. The data hold roughly 70,000 clones, with around 82% observed a single time. Sequenced: PBMCs. These TCRs come from a young man in good health and CMV-seronegative.

The chain uses TRBV15 and TRBJ2-3; 13 bases are a match to TRBD2. CDR3 length: 16 residues. CDR1 and CDR2 (germline): LNHNV, YYDKDF (reference sequence). The J segment lost 1 base and the V segment lost 5 bases, leaving 3 bases of the junction unmatched. The CDR3 DNA is TGTGCCACCAGCTGGACTAGCGGGAGCGGCACAGATACGCAGTATTTT. Protein product: CATSWTSGSGTDTQYF.

The CDR3 nucleotides read TGCGCCAGCAGCTTGGGAGGGACAGGGAGGGTCAATGAGCAGTTCTTC. The encoded protein is CASSLGGTGRVNEQFF. The chain carries TRBV5-1 and TRBJ2-1, with TRBD1 matching 9 bases. Germline CDR1 SGHRS, CDR2 YFSETQ. The V gene end was trimmed by 0 bases and the J gene end by 6 bases; junction bases not matched to a gene: 7. The length of the CDR3 is 16 residues.

The rearrangement joins TRBV27 to TRBJ1-4; a possible D gene is TRBD1 (5 bases). Trimming cost V 3 bases and J 8 bases, with 13 bases left between them. The CDR3 extends over 14 amino acids. Germline V CDR1 and CDR2: MNHEY, SMNVEV (reference sequence). As DNA, the CDR3 is TGTGCCAGCAGTTTCGCAGGGAAGGGCGAAAAACTGTTTTTT. Its protein is CASSFAGKGEKLFF. Full variable domain (outside the CDR3, taken from reference TRBV27 and TRBJ1-4): EAQVTQNPRYLITVTGKKLTVTCSQNMNHEYMSWYRQDPGLGLRQIYYSMNVEVTDKGDVPEGYKVSRKEKRNFPLILESPSPNQTSLYFCASSFAGKGEKLFFGSGTQLSVL.

A few counts support this clone. Within the sample, other DNA sequences also encode this same CDR3. The gene calls are TRBV7-2 and TRBJ1-1, with D maybe TRBD1 (5 bases). This CDR3 region has 13 residues. V was trimmed by 3 bases and J by 1 base, leaving 6 bases between them. Germline assignment: CDR1 SGHTA and CDR2 FQGNSA. The CDR3 protein is CASSFTGNTEAFF. For the CDR3, the DNA is TGTGCCAGCAGCTTCACAGGGAACACTGAAGCTTTCTTT. Full variable domain (remainder filled in from reference TRBV7-2 and TRBJ1-1): GAGVSQSPSNKVTEKGKDVELRCDPISGHTALYWYRQSLGQGLEFLIYFQGNSAPDKSGLPSDRFSAERTGGSVSTLTIQRTQQEDSAVYLCASSFTGNTEAFFGQGTRLTVV.

The J gene is TRBJ2-7, the V gene TRBV7-6, with D possibly matching TRBD2 (5 bases). Germline CDR1 and CDR2: SGHVS and FNYEAQ. Trimming cost V 5 bases and J 3 bases, with 20 bases left between them. The CDR3 runs 16 residues. CDR3 bases: TGTGCCAGCAGCCCAGAGCCGGGAACATCGAACTACGAGCAGTACTTC. Translated, it gives CASSPEPGTSNYEQYF.

This chain joins TRBV5-4 and TRBJ2-1; 7 bases map to TRBD2. Germline CDR1 and CDR2: SGHNT and YYREEE (reference sequence). After removal of 9 bases from V and 7 bases from J, the junction contained 13 bases not matched to a gene. This CDR3 spans 14 amino acids. In DNA, the CDR3 is TGTGCCACCCGTAAGGGGAGGGACTTGAATGAGCAGTTCTTC. This sequence encodes CATRKGRDLNEQFF.

The CDR3 DNA reads as TGTGCTAGTAAGGCAGGGGGTACCGAGCAGTACTTC. This codes for CASKAGGTEQYF. The J gene is TRBJ2-7, the V gene TRBV12-5; 7 bases are shared with TRBD1. The trim removed 8 bases at V and 6 bases at J, leaving 7 bases unmatched. The CDR3 covers 12 residues. The germline V gene encodes CDR1 LGHNT and CDR2 FRNRAP.

The chain uses TRBV7-9 and TRBJ1-4; 7 bases map to TRBD1. The CDR3 extends over 15 amino acids. The germline gives CDR1 SEHNR, CDR2 FQNEAQ (reference sequence). V shed 5 bases, J shed 10 bases, and the junction held 13 bases outside the gene matches. CDR3 in DNA: TGTGCCAGCAGCCCAAGAGAGGGACAGATCGCAAAACTGTTTTTT. It is translated as CASSPREGQIAKLFF.

The chain has TRBV7-9 and TRBJ2-7, with 7 bases that match TRBD1. Germline V gives CDR1 SEHNR, CDR2 FQNEAQ (reference sequence). Losses at the gene ends were 5 bases for V and 4 bases for J; bases not matched to a gene: 17. The CDR3 runs 17 residues. CDR3 region: CASSPTPWTARGYEQYF. CDR3 in DNA: TGTGCCAGCAGCCCTACTCCTTGGACAGCCAGGGGGTACGAGCAGTACTTC.

This clone is a singleton in its sample. This rearrangement joins TRBV6-5 to TRBJ2-7; 9 bases agree with TRBD2. Germline V gene data show CDR1 as MNHEY and CDR2 as SVGAGI. This CDR3 is 15 amino acids long. V was clipped by 5 bases and J by 4 bases; unmatched bases: 9. The CDR3 loop is CASSVLAGRSYEQYF. DNA for the CDR3: TGTGCCAGCAGTGTTCTAGCGGGACGGAGTTACGAGCAGTACTTC.